This TCR beta chain was obtained from a study of T-cell memory formation after mild COVID-19. Study-wide context: Largely, the TCR clusters proved donor specific. Findings and caveats of the study: Among CD4+ contracting clones, most were CM and EM, and CD8+ ones EMRA.

Each CDR3 protein is one row after TCRdb ran MiXCR on the 5' RACE reads. The sample lists more than 300,000 distinct CDR3 sequences; around an eighth were seen once. Trimming took off 5 bases at V and 2 bases at J, with 3 bases between the two ends. The germline V gene encodes CDR1 MNHEY and CDR2 SVGAGI. The CDR3 is 11 amino acids. This clonotype occurred many times. Its antigen is unidentified. The TCR was taken from a man between 18 and 35 years old who had mild COVID-19 (a few samples of this study predate the infection). Cell type and time point are not known. The sequenced sample consisted of PBMCs or a T cell subset sorted from them (not recorded which). The rearrangement joins TRBV6-5 to TRBJ1-1; the D is unclear. The CDR3 nucleotides are TGTGCCAGCAGTCACAACACTGAAGCTTTCTTT. It translates to CASSHNTEAFF.